This TCR beta chain was identified in a study of radiotherapy plus CTLA-4 blockade in lung cancer (dated by TCRdb to the late 2010s). Regarding the study in general: Among the enrolled patients, about 19% had an objective response, and about 29% reached disease control. Overall results and qualifications from the work: TCR clones derived from tumors expanded in peripheral blood after treatment with radiotherapy and ipilimumab. The strongest predictors of response were reported to be early dynamic shifts in blood T cell clones along with a rise in serum interferon-beta following radiation.

The study tested focal radiation therapy combined with CTLA-4 blockade (ipilimumab) in patients with chemo-refractory metastatic non-small-cell lung cancer. V is clipped by 2 bases and J by 3 bases, and the sequence between their germline boundaries is 7 bases long. Its CDR3 holds 13 amino acids, cysteine through phenylalanine. The CDR3 DNA has 39 bases and is translated from base 1. Reading the germline V gene gives CDR1 MNHEY and CDR2 SVGAGI. A remark on this clone: It lacks a known antigen. The input lacks base qualities; no much larger clone sits a single base away.

Library construction relied on the immunoSEQ multiplex PCR assay. TCRdb provides this immuneACCESS table in a form limited to in-frame rearrangements. Some clones are lacking; in checked studies, under half of them reflect an unresolved V gene, and why the rest are absent is not known. The sample profile shows about 49,000 clones; 88% of them were found once. The leading ten clones occupy 7.8% of the sample. The chain links TRBV6-5 with TRBJ1-2; TRBD1 is a weak D gene call, 5 bases matching. The sequencing here drew on peripheral blood, taken from a patient treated with radiotherapy plus ipilimumab. The receptor was isolated from a human donor with non-small cell lung cancer whose response to radiotherapy plus ipilimumab could not be evaluated. The CDR3 protein: CASSYEGDYGYTF. The sequenced DNA: TGTGCCAGCAGTTACGAAGGGGACTATGGCTACACCTTC.